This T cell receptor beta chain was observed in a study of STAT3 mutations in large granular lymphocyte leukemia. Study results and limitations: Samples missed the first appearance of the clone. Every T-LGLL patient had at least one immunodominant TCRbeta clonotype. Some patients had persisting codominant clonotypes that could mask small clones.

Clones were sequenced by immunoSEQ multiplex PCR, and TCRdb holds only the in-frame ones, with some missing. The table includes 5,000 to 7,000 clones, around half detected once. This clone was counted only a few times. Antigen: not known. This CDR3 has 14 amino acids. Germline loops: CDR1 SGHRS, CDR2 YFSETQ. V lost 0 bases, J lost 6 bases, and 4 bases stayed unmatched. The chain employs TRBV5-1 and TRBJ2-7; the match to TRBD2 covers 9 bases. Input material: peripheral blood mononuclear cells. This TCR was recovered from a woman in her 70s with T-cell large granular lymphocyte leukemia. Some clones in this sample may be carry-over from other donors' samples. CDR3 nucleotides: TGCGCCAGCAGCTTGGTAGCGGGAGCGGCCGAGCAGTACTTC. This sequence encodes CASSLVAGAAEQYF.